A selection of T cell receptor beta chains follows, all from one sample in a study of blood T cell repertoires in COVID-19. TCRdb's copy holds only in-frame clones and misses some; the assay was immunoSEQ multiplex PCR. The sample shows about 380,000 clones, more than 80% of them seen only once. The sample taken for sequencing was peripheral blood. Every receptor here comes from a man in his forties with acute or convalescent COVID-19. CDR3s include the opening cysteine and the closing phenylalanine or tryptophan. A D gene is named only where the DNA matches it firmly. For some rows the clone size is stated as once, few or many, or as a class when expanded; others skip it.

-	TRBJ1-2	TRBV6-2/TRBV6-3	-	TGTGCCAGCAGTTTTACCGGGAGACCTGGCTACACCTTC	CASSFTGRPGYTF
TRBD1	TRBJ1-1	TRBV7-2	-	TGTGCCAGCAGCGCCGGGACAGGGGGGAGCACTGAAGCTTTCTTT	CASSAGTGGSTEAFF
TRBD2	TRBJ2-1	TRBV3-1/TRBV3-2	-	TGTGCCAGCAGCCTCATGACTAGCGGGAGGTTGGACGAGCAGTTCTTC	CASSLMTSGRLDEQFF
TRBD1	TRBJ2-3	TRBV25-1	few	TGTGCCAGCAGTGGCCGGGACAGGGGTACGCAGTATTTT	CASSGRDRGTQYF
TRBD1	TRBJ2-1	TRBV6-1	-	TGTGCCAGCAGTGACCCTCCAGGGGGCTGGGAGCAGTTCTTC	CASSDPPGGWEQFF
TRBD1	TRBJ2-7	TRBV6-5	-	TGTGCCAGCTGGTGGGGGACAGGCGAGCAGTACTTC	CASWWGTGEQYF
-	TRBJ1-1	TRBV30	-	TGTGCCTGGAACCTTCTGGGGCAGGGTGGCACTGAAGCTTTCTTT	CAWNLLGQGGTEAFF
-	TRBJ1-1	TRBV11-1	-	TGTGCCAGCAGCTTGGCAGGAAACACTGAAGCTTTCTTT	CASSLAGNTEAFF
TRBD2	TRBJ2-1	TRBV15	-	TGTGCCACCACTTTAGGAGCGGGGACCTCCTACAATGAGCAGTTCTTC	CATTLGAGTSYNEQFF
TRBD1	TRBJ2-4	TRBV6-5	-	TGTGCCAGCAGCCCCGGGACAGGGCAAAACATTCAGTACTTC	CASSPGTGQNIQYF
-	TRBJ2-4	TRBV3-1/TRBV3-2	-	TGTGCCAGCAGGAAATCAGAGACTAAAGCCAAAAACATTCAGTACTTC	CASRKSETKAKNIQYF
TRBD1	TRBJ1-1	TRBV4-2	-	TGTGCCAGCAGCCTAAAATCCCCAGGGGGCTCCGCGGAAGCTTTCTTT	CASSLKSPGGSAEAFF
-	TRBJ1-3	TRBV5-4	once	TGTGCCAGCAACGAAGGCGGGGGGGCGAAAGGAAACACCATATATTTT	CASNEGGGAKGNTIYF
-	TRBJ2-5	TRBV5-1	-	TGCGCCAGCAGCTTGGGGGGGTCGATCAGGGGATTCGAAGAGACCCAGTACTTC	CASSLGGSIRGFEETQYF
TRBD1	TRBJ1-2	TRBV28	-	TGTGCCAGCAGCCTCGGGACAGCACTCAACTATGGCTACACCTTC	CASSLGTALNYGYTF
TRBD2	TRBJ2-1	TRBV12-5	-	TGTGCTAGCGCGTCGGGACTAGCGGGGTCCTTATACAATGAGCAGTTCTTC	CASASGLAGSLYNEQFF
-	TRBJ2-7	TRBV7-8	-	TGTGCCAGCAGCTTAGCGCATGAGGCTAGCTCCTCTCAGCAGTACTTC	CASSLAHEASSSQQYF
TRBD1	TRBJ1-1	TRBV3-1/TRBV3-2	few	TGTGCCAGCAGCCAGAGACACCGACAGGGCACTGAAGCTTTCTTT	CASSQRHRQGTEAFF
TRBD2	TRBJ2-3	TRBV5-1	once	TGCGCCAGCAGCTATATAGCGGGACGACTCACAGATACGCAGTATTTT	CASSYIAGRLTDTQYF